This T cell receptor (beta chain) came from a study of T cell responses to AZD1222 COVID-19 vaccine. The study's findings and limits: Clonal diversity was possibly underestimated; the donors were predominantly white British and more often female. Along spike, vaccine-associated CD4 TCRs were found throughout, with dominance at 160-218 and 743-854.

With 3 bases removed from V and 5 bases from J, the gap between germline ends came to 13 bases. This CDR3 is built from 15 residues. Germline V gene data show CDR1 as MNHEY and CDR2 as SVGAGI. Assay: immunoSEQ multiplex PCR; the TCRdb copy retains only in-frame clones and omits some. The data hold approximately 210,000 clones, with roughly 94% observed a single time. With respect to this clone: The antigen is unknown.

The receptor comes from an adult who received the MenACWY meningococcal vaccine as a control. The gene calls are TRBV6-5 and TRBJ2-2; perhaps D is TRBD1 or TRBD2 (5 bases each). This sample comprised peripheral blood, obtained 28 days after the second dose of the MenACWY control vaccine. CDR3 region: CASSYGGGETGELFF. The CDR3 coding sequence is TGTGCCAGCAGTTATGGGGGTGGGGAAACCGGGGAGCTGTTTTTT.